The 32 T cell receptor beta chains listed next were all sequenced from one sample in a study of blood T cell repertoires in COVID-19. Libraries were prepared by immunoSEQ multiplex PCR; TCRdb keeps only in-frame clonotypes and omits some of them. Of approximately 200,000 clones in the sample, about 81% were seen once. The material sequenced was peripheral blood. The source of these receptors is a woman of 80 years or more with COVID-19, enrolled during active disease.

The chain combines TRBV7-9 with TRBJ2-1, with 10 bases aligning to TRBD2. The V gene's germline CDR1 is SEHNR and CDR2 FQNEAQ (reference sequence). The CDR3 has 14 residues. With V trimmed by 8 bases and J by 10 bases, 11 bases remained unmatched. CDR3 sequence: CASAGLAQVGEQFF. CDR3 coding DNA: TGTGCCAGCGCGGGACTAGCGCAGGTAGGAGAGCAGTTCTTC.

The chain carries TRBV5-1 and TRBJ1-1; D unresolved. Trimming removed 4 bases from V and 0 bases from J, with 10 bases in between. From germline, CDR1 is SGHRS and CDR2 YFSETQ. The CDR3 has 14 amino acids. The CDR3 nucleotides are TGCGCCAGCAGCGCCGGGTCTATGAACACTGAAGCTTTCTTT. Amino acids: CASSAGSMNTEAFF.

The CDR3 region is CASSFGQGDTGELFF. The DNA of the CDR3 is TGTGCCAGCAGTTTCGGGCAGGGGGACACCGGGGAGCTGTTTTTT. This chain uses TRBV2 with TRBJ2-2, with TRBD1 matching over 7 bases. The trim removed 5 bases at V and 3 bases at J, leaving 6 bases unmatched. The CDR3 covers 15 residues. Germline assignment: CDR1 SNHLY and CDR2 FYNNEI.

The CDR3 region has the DNA TGCGCCAGCAGCCAAGTTGCCGGGAGTCGAGTTGGTTCACCCCTCCACTTT. It codes for CASSQVAGSRVGSPLHF. The chain has TRBV4-1 and TRBJ1-6; D is unclear. The CDR3 runs to 17 residues. Trimming took off 1 base at V and 9 bases at J, with 19 bases between the two ends. In germline, CDR1 is MGHRA, CDR2 YSYEKL.

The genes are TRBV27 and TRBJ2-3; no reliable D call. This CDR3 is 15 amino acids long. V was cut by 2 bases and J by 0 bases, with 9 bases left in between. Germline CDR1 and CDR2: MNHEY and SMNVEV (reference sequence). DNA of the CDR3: TGTGCCAGCAGTTTAGAACGGAGAAGCACAGATACGCAGTATTTT. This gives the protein CASSLERRSTDTQYF.

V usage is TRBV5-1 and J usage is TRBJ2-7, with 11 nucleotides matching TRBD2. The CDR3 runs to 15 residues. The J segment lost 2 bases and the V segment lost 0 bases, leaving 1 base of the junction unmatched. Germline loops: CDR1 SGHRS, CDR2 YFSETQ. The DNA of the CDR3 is TGCGCCAGCAGCTTGGGACTAGCGGGGACCTACGAGCAGTACTTC. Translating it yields CASSLGLAGTYEQYF.

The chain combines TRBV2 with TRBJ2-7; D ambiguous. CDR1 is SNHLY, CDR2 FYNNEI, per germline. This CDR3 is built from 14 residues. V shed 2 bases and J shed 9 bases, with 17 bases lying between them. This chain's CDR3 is CASSEPRPAAGQYF. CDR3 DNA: TGTGCCAGCAGTGAACCCCGGCCCGCCGCAGGGCAGTACTTC.

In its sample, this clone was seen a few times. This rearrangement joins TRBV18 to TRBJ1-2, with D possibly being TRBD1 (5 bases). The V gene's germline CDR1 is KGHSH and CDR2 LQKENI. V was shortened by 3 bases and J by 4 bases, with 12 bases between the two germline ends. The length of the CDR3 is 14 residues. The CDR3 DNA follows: TGTGCCAGCTCACCCTTTCAGGGCTCCTATGGCTACACCTTC. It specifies CASSPFQGSYGYTF.

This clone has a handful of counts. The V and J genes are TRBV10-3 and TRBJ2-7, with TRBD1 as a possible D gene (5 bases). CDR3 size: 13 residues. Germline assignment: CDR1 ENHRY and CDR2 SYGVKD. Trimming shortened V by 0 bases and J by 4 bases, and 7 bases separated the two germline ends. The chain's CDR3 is CAISESGAYEQYF. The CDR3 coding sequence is TGTGCCATCAGTGAGTCTGGGGCATACGAGCAGTACTTC.

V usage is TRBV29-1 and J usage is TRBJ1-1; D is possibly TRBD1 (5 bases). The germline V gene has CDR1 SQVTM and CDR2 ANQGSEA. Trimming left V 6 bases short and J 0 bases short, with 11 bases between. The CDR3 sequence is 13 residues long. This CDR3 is CSVGEKLNTEAFF. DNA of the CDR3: TGCAGCGTAGGGGAAAAATTGAACACTGAAGCTTTCTTT.

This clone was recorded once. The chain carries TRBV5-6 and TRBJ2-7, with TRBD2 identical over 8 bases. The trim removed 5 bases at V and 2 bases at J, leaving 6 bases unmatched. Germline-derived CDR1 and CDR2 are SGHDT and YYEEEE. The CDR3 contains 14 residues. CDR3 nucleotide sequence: TGTGCCAGCAGTTTCGGGACTAGAGCCTACGAGCAGTACTTC. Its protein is CASSFGTRAYEQYF.

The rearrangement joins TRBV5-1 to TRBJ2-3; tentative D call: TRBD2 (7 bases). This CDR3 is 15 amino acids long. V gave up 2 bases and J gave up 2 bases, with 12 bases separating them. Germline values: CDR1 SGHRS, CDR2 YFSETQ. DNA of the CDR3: TGCGCCAGCAGCTTCGTCGGGGGGCTCACAGATACGCAGTATTTT. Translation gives CASSFVGGLTDTQYF. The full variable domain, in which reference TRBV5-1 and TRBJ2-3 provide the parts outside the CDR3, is KAGVTQTPRYLIKTRGQQVTLSCSPISGHRSVSWYQQTPGQGLQFLFEYFSETQRNKGNFPGRFSGRQFSNSRSEMNVSTLELGDSALYLCASSFVGGLTDTQYFGPGTRLTVL.

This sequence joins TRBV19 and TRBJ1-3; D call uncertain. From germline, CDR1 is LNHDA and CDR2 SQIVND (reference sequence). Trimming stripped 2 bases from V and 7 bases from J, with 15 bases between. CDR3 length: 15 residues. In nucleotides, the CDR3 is TGTGCCAGTAGTATATATCCCCCCTTAGCGAACACCATATATTTT. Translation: CASSIYPPLANTIYF.

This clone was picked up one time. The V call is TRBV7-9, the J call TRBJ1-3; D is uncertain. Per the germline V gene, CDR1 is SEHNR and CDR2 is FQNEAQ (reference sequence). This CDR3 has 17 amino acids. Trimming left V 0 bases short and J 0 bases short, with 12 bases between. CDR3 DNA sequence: TGTGCCAGCAGCTTAGCCTCCGGAGGGAGCTCTGGAAACACCATATATTTT. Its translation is CASSLASGGSSGNTIYF.

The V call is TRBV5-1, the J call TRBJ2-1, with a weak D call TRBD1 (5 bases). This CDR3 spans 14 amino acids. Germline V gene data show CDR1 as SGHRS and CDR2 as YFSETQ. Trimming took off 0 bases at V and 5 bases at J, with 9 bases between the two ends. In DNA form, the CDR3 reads TGCGCCAGCAGCTTGGGGCAGGGCGACAATGAGCAGTTCTTC. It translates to CASSLGQGDNEQFF.

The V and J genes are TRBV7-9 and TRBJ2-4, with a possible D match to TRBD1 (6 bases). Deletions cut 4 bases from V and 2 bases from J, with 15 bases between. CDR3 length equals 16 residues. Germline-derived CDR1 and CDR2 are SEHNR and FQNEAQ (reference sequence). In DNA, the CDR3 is TGTGCCAGCAGCTGGCCCACAGGGTCAACCAAAAACATTCAGTACTTC. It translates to CASSWPTGSTKNIQYF.

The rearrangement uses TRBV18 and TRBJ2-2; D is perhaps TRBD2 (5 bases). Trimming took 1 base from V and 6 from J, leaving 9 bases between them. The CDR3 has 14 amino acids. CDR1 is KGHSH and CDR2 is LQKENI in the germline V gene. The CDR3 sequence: CASSPRGLAGELFF. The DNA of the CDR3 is TGTGCCAGCTCACCACGCGGGTTGGCCGGGGAGCTGTTTTTT.

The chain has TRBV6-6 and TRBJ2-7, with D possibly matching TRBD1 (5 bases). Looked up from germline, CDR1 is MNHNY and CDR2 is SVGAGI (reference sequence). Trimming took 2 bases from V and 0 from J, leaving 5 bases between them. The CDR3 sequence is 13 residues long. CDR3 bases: TGTGCCAGCAGTTACGACAGCTCCTACGAGCAGTACTTC. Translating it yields CASSYDSSYEQYF.

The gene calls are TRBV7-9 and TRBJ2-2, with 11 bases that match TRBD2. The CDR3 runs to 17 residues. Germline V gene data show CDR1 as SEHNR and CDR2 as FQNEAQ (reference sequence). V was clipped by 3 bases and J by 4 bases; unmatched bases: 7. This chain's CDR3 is CASSFGTSGILTGELFF. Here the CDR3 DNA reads TGTGCCAGCAGCTTCGGGACTAGCGGCATTCTCACCGGGGAGCTGTTTTTT.

CDR3 nucleotide sequence: TGTGCCAGCAGCCAGCGTTTAGGGCAGGGCAAAAACTATGGCTACACCTTC. This gives the protein CASSQRLGQGKNYGYTF. The chain combines TRBV7-9 with TRBJ1-2; tentative D call: TRBD1 (5 bases). The ends were cut back, 5 bases at V and 2 bases at J, with 21 bases in the middle. The CDR3 runs to 17 residues. Germline-derived CDR1 and CDR2 are SEHNR and FQNEAQ (reference sequence).

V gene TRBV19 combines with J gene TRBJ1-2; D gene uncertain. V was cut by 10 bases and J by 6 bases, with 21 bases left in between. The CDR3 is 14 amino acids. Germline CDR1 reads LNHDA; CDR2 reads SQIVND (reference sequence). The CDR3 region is CAKTLEGIIDGYTF. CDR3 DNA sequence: TGTGCCAAAACACTGGAGGGTATCATCGATGGCTACACCTTC.

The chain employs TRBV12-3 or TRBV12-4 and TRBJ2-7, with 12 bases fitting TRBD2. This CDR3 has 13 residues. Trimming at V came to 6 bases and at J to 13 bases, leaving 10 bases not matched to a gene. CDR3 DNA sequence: TGTGCCAGCAGGCCGACTAGCGGGAGAACGCTTTACTTC. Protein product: CASRPTSGRTLYF.

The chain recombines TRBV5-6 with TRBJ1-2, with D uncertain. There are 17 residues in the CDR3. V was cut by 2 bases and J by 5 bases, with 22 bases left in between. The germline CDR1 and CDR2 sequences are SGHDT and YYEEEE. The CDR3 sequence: CASSLFIRVGARYGYTF. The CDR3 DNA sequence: TGTGCCAGCAGCTTATTTATACGCGTTGGAGCCAGATATGGCTACACCTTC.

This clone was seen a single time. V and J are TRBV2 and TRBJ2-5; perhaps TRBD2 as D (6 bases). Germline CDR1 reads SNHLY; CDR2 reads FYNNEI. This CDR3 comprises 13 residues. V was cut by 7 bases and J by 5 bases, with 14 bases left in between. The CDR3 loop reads CASNAGRWETQYF. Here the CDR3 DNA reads TGTGCCAGCAATGCGGGGAGATGGGAGACCCAGTACTTC.

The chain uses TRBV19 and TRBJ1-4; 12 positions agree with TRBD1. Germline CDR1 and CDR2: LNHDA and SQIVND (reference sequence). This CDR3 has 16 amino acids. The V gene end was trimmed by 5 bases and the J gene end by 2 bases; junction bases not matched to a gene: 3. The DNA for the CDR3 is TGTGCCAGTAGTCGGGACAGGGGGCCTACTAATGAAAAACTGTTTTTT. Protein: CASSRDRGPTNEKLFF.

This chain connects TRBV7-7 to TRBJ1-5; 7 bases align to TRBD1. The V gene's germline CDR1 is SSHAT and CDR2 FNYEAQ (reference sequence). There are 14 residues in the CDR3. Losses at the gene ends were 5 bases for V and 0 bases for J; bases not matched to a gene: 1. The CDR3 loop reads CASSRDSSNQPQHF. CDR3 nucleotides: TGTGCCAGCAGCCGGGACAGTAGCAATCAGCCCCAGCATTTT.

The CDR3 DNA reads as TGTGCCAGCAACTCACAGGGGGCAGGCTATGGCTACACCTTC. Its protein is CASNSQGAGYGYTF. The rearrangement uses TRBV5-6 and TRBJ1-2; 9 nucleotides agree with TRBD1. The CDR3 is 14 residues long. V lost 6 bases, J lost 4 bases, and 7 bases stayed unmatched. Germline V gene lookup returns CDR1 SGHDT and CDR2 YYEEEE.

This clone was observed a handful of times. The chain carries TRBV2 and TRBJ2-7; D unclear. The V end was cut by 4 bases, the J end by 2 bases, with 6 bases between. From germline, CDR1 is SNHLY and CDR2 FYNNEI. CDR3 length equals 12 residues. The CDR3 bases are TGTGCCAGCAGTGCTACTCCCTACGAGCAGTACTTC. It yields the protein CASSATPYEQYF.

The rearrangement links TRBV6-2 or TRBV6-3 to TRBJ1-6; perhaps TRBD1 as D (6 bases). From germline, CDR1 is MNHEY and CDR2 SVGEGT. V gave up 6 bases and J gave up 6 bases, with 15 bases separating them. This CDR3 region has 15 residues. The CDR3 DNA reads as TGTGCCAGCAGCCCCGGGACACGGACTAATTCACCCCTCCACTTT. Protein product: CASSPGTRTNSPLHF.

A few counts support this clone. The CDR3 bases are TGCGCCAGCAGCTTGGGGCAGGGGGCGAGGGGCTACACCTTC. It yields the protein CASSLGQGARGYTF. The J gene is TRBJ1-2, the V gene TRBV5-1; 8 nucleotides agree with TRBD1. Germline loops: CDR1 SGHRS, CDR2 YFSETQ. CDR3 length: 14 amino acids. V lost 0 bases, J lost 8 bases, and 6 bases stayed unmatched.

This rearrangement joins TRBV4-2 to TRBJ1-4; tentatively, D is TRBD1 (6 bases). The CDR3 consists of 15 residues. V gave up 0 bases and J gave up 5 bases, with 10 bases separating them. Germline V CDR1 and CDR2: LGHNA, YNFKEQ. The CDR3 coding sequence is TGTGCCAGCAGCCAAGAGTTCAGGGGAAATGAAAAACTGTTTTTT. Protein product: CASSQEFRGNEKLFF.

CDR3 sequence: CASSLGQGDGEKLFF. The CDR3 DNA reads as TGTGCCAGCAGCTTAGGACAGGGGGATGGTGAAAAACTGTTTTTT. The chain employs TRBV11-3 and TRBJ1-4; 9 nucleotides match TRBD1. This CDR3 region has 15 residues. The germline V gene has CDR1 SGHNT and CDR2 YENEEA. The J segment lost 7 bases and the V segment lost 1 base, leaving 4 bases of the junction unmatched.